This TCR beta chain originates from a study of vaccination effects on CD4 cells after COVID-19. Study results and caveats: Researchers report that only 1 of 255 vaccine-induced clones in healthy vaccinees cross-reacted with common cold coronaviruses.

CDR3 length equals 14 residues. The germline V and J ends were trimmed by 1 base and 2 bases, with 6 bases remaining between them. Germline CDR1 and CDR2: LNHNV and YYDKDF (reference sequence). This clone came up a few times. What it binds is not known. The method was immunoSEQ multiplex PCR; TCRdb's version includes in-frame clones alone and lacks a portion of them. The sample has over 50,000 clones, 73% seen once. Peptide-pool stimulation followed by sequencing identified expanded antigen-specific CD4+ clonotypes in the ViraFEST assay. Scientists isolated CD4+ T cells after a roughly 10-day culture period ended. Either the BNT162b2 or mRNA-1273 vaccine was given to participants in two doses. Vaccinated participants had no history of SARS-CoV-2 infection and tested negative for nucleocapsid antibodies. PBMC were cultured at around 2 million per well with about 9 IU/ml IL-2 and roughly 10 ug/ml peptides. A half-volume exchange with IL-2 medium occurred on days 3 and 7.

The chain couples TRBV15 to TRBJ2-1; D ambiguous. The clonotype was recovered from a human donor who received a COVID-19 vaccine. The specimen was CD4+ T cells from PBMCs cultured with HCoV-229E spike peptides, collected after COVID-19 vaccination. CDR3 DNA: TGTGCCACCAGCAGAGTATCTACCTACAATGAGCAGTTCTTC. Translated: CATSRVSTYNEQFF.